A single sample gave rise to the 6 T cell receptor beta chains below, sequenced in a study of cytomegalovirus exposure and HLA in healthy donors. The PCR used 60 Vbeta and 13 Jbeta primers. Some clones are missing from TCRdb's copy, which holds only in-frame ones; the method was immunoSEQ multiplex PCR. This sample has tens of thousands of clones, with roughly 76% found just once. The sample comprised PBMCs. All receptors derive from a woman in her thirties in good health and CMV-seronegative.

DNA of the CDR3: TGTGCCAGCAGTTACCCATCCGGGACAGGGGCCGAGCAGTACTTC. It encodes CASSYPSGTGAEQYF. The chain employs TRBV6-5 and TRBJ2-7, with 10 bases lining up with TRBD1. This CDR3 is 15 amino acids long. Germline V gene sequence: CDR1 MNHEY, CDR2 SVGAGI. J gave up 6 bases and V 2 bases, and 7 bases lay outside the gene matches.

The J gene is TRBJ2-7, the V gene TRBV5-4; 10 bases align to TRBD2. The CDR3 has 14 residues. CDR1 is SGHNT, CDR2 YYREEE, per germline (reference sequence). Trimming removed 1 base from V and 6 bases from J; junction bases left unmatched: 4. CDR3 loop: CASSLWLAGAEQYF. DNA for the CDR3: TGTGCCAGCAGCTTGTGGCTAGCGGGAGCCGAGCAGTACTTC. Drawing the rest from reference TRBV5-4 and TRBJ2-7, the complete variable domain is ETGVTQSPTHLIKTRGQQVTLRCSSQSGHNTVSWYQQALGQGPQFIFQYYREEENGRGNFPPRFSGLQFPNYSSELNVNALELDDSALYLCASSLWLAGAEQYFGPGTRLTVT.

The V gene is TRBV7-9, the J gene TRBJ2-5; no definite D call. The V end was cut by 7 bases, the J end by 1 base, with 4 bases between. Germline CDR1 SEHNR, CDR2 FQNEAQ (reference sequence). This CDR3 comprises 11 residues. CDR3 DNA sequence: TGTGCCAGCATGAGCCAAGAGACCCAGTACTTC. It yields the protein CASMSQETQYF.

J is TRBJ2-7 and V is TRBV28; D remains unclear. The V gene lost 5 bases and the J gene lost 6 bases, with 11 bases spanning the gap. This CDR3 region has 12 residues. Germline CDR1 and CDR2: MDHEN and SYDVKM. The CDR3 is CASSPLGLEQYF. Written as DNA, the CDR3 is TGTGCCAGCAGTCCTCTTGGGCTCGAGCAGTACTTC. The full variable domain, in which reference TRBV28 and TRBJ2-7 provide the parts outside the CDR3, is DVKVTQSSRYLVKRTGEKVFLECVQDMDHENMFWYRQDPGLGLRLIYFSYDVKMKEKGDIPEGYSVSREKKERFSLILESASTNQTSMYLCASSPLGLEQYFGPGTRLTVT.

The rearrangement joins TRBV6-1 to TRBJ2-7, with TRBD1 matching over 10 bases. The CDR3 contains 17 residues. The germline V gene encodes CDR1 MNHNS and CDR2 SASEGT. V was pared by 2 bases and J by 3 bases, with 10 bases of the junction left unmatched. CDR3 sequence (DNA): TGTGCCAGCAGTGAAATCCGGGGACAGGGGATCTTCTACGAGCAGTACTTC. Encoded protein: CASSEIRGQGIFYEQYF.

This chain joins TRBV7-2 and TRBJ2-1; 10 bases are a match to TRBD2. Per the germline V gene, CDR1 is SGHTA and CDR2 is FQGNSA. The V and J ends lost 0 bases and 7 bases, in that order; junction bases with no gene match: 9. The CDR3 covers 17 residues. In DNA form, the CDR3 reads TGTGCCAGCAGCTTAGCGCTCCTAGCGGGAGTCGGAAATGAGCAGTTCTTC. It yields the protein CASSLALLAGVGNEQFF.